This T cell receptor beta chain was sequenced during a study of blood T cell repertoires in COVID-19 (TCRdb year 2020). At the level of the whole study: Samples covering the acute and convalescent phases of COVID-19 were provided by collaborators in the United States, Italy and Spain. The prospective study material was composed of cDNA or gDNA derived from T cells, B-cell-depleted T cells, or PBMCs. Samples came from the ongoing ImmuneRACE study (first 160 participants) plus 1,254 subjects from 6 global collaborators. HLA class I and class II types, where available, came from metadata supplied by the sample provider rather than from assay-based typing. Nearly every sample came with metadata listing a de-identified subject ID, COVID-19 status, age in years and sex. Deeply sampled blood TCRbeta repertoires from subjects exposed to, actively infected with, or recovered from COVID-19 were included in the dataset. The repertoires were made available in a free public database intended to serve as a resource for research on the immune response to SARS-CoV-2.

TCRbeta CDR3 regions were amplified from genomic DNA by means of the immunoSEQ Assay, a bias-controlled multiplex PCR. In the paper's pipeline: Nucleated cell counts per sample were estimated from amplification of reference gene primers within the assay. To quantify the absolute abundance of each unique TCRbeta CDR3 rearrangement, sequence reads were collapsed and filtered. For each sample, productive Simpson clonality was calculated as the square root of Simpson's diversity index over productive rearrangements. The clones in this table, taken by TCRdb from immuneACCESS, are in-frame only. Not every clone is retained; where verified, under half of the shortfall comes from an unresolved V gene, and the cause of the rest is unknown. That table furnishes V, J and clone size, whereas the DNA furnished D and trimming. This sample has approximately 270,000 clones in its table, and 89% of those were observed once. Clones ranked in the top ten supply more than 1.5% of the sample.

Beyond this particular receptor, the publication reports: How much clinical and demographic metadata was included differed by source and by participant, and the metadata was provided uncurated.

Worth noting for this clone: Its cognate antigen has yet to be identified. Base qualities are not provided; no much larger clone lies one nucleotide away.

Participants in the prospective study were aged roughly 18 to 100 years, lived in under 30 United States geographic areas, and enrolled through a virtual design. To assign participants to cohorts, the prospective study relied on clinical history that participants themselves reported in a screening survey and a study questionnaire. ImmuneRACE Cohort 3 recovered participants were defined by two consecutive negative NP/OP PCR tests, healthcare professional clearance, or symptom resolution. In the prospective study, mobile phlebotomists collected whole blood, serum and a nasopharyngeal or oropharyngeal swab from each participant. Participants in the prospective study had the option to provide additional blood draws and questionnaires over a roughly two-month period. Prospective study blood samples were shipped either frozen or at room temperature before DNA extraction. From cysteine to phenylalanine, the CDR3 is 12 amino acids long. The CDR3 DNA has 36 bases and is translated from base 1. Trimming at the junction amounts to 8 bases on V and 5 bases on J, and the germline ends lie 12 bases apart. CDR1 SNHLY and CDR2 FYNNEI are derived from the germline V gene.

The V and J genes are TRBV2 and TRBJ2-5; TRBD2 could be the D gene, as 7 bases match. The sequenced sample was PBMCs or T cells enriched from blood (not recorded which). The source of this sequence is a woman aged 60 to 75 who had recovered from COVID-19. At the DNA level, the sequence is TGTGCCAGCGGGGGGGCCCGGGAGACCCAGTACTTC. It translates as CASGGARETQYF.